The 28 T cell receptor beta chains listed next were all sequenced from one sample in a study of post-analysis software for immune sequencing data. Study outcomes and limitations: Relative to controls, patients had 5 or 6 TRBV segments at higher frequency, with TRBV5-6, TRBV5-1 and TRBV20-1 among these.

These TCRs are of unknown antigen specificity. Unique molecular identifiers tagged the TCR beta cDNA libraries. TCRdb analysed the PCR reads with MiXCR anew, one entry per CDR3 protein. This sample has 350,000 to 450,000 distinct CDR3 sequences, with about 39% found just once. What was sequenced was blood. These receptors were obtained from a girl aged 2-10 years with multiple sclerosis.

The chain has TRBV7-7 and TRBJ1-4; no firm D call. Germline CDR1 SSHAT, CDR2 FNYEAQ (reference sequence). V was shortened by 5 bases and J by 7 bases, with 8 bases between the two germline ends. CDR3 length: 12 residues. The CDR3, as DNA: TGTGCCAGCAGCGAGGATGGTGAAAAACTGTTTTTT. This sequence encodes CASSEDGEKLFF.

The chain couples TRBV5-5 to TRBJ1-1; maybe TRBD1 (6 bases). The CDR3 spans 14 residues. Between the trimmed V and J ends, which lost 0 bases and 3 bases, there was a span of 9 bases. The germline CDR1 and CDR2 sequences are SGHKS and YYEKEE (reference sequence). The CDR3 loop reads CASSLAPGDTEAFF. The CDR3 DNA sequence: TGTGCCAGCAGCTTGGCCCCAGGGGACACTGAAGCTTTCTTT.

This clonotype was seen a few times. J is TRBJ2-7 and V is TRBV11-2; tentative D call: TRBD2 (6 bases). Germline CDR1 is SGHAT and CDR2 is FQNNGV. This CDR3 comprises 15 residues. V lost 0 bases and J 3 bases, leaving 12 bases between the germline ends. The CDR3 nucleotides read TGTGCCAGCAGCTTAGACCGGGAGTGGAGCTACGAGCAGTACTTC. Residues: CASSLDREWSYEQYF.

This clonotype was seen at least ten times. The chain is built from TRBV10-3 and TRBJ2-7; D remains ambiguous. Trimming stripped 0 bases from V and 4 bases from J, with 4 bases between. The CDR3 is made up of 12 amino acids. The germline V gene encodes CDR1 ENHRY and CDR2 SYGVKD. The CDR3 region is CAISESEYEQYF. CDR3 nucleotide sequence: TGTGCCATCAGTGAGTCGGAATACGAGCAGTACTTC.

This clonotype was seen only a few times. V and J are TRBV28 and TRBJ2-1, with D possibly being TRBD1 (5 bases). This CDR3 comprises 17 residues. Per the germline V gene, CDR1 is MDHEN and CDR2 is SYDVKM. The germline V and J ends were trimmed by 3 bases and 8 bases, with 23 bases remaining between them. The CDR3 coding sequence is TGTGCCAGCAGTTTCAGGTTATTGGACAACAATGGGGATGAGCAGTTCTTC. Amino acid sequence: CASSFRLLDNNGDEQFF.

The chain links TRBV7-2 to TRBJ1-2, with D unclear. Trimming left V 6 bases short and J 4 bases short, with 18 bases between. The CDR3 has 15 residues. Germline V gene sequence: CDR1 SGHTA, CDR2 FQGNSA. In DNA form, the CDR3 reads TGTGCCAGCAGATTGGCCCCCGGTGGTAGCTATGGCTACACCTTC. It is translated as CASRLAPGGSYGYTF.

This chain links TRBV10-3 with TRBJ2-4; 7 nucleotides agree with TRBD2. The J call could be wrong; TRBJ2-7 is a better fit for the DNA end. Germline lookup yields CDR1 ENHRY and CDR2 SYGVKD. There are 15 residues in the CDR3. CDR3 sequence: CAISDLTSKPHEQYF. The CDR3 DNA reads as TGTGCCATCAGTGACCTGACTAGCAAGCCTCACGAGCAGTACTTC.

In this sample, this clonotype turned up a few times. The V gene is TRBV5-1, the J gene TRBJ2-7; 7 nucleotides agree with TRBD2. V trimming: 2 bases; J trimming: 4 bases; junction bases outside the gene matches: 6. The CDR3 has 14 residues. Germline CDR1 reads SGHRS; CDR2 reads YFSETQ. The CDR3 DNA follows: TGCGCCAGCAGCTTCGAGGGAGGGCCTTACGAGCAGTACTTC. Protein: CASSFEGGPYEQYF. Based on the CDR3 plus reference TRBV5-1 and TRBJ2-7, the full variable domain is KAGVTQTPRYLIKTRGQQVTLSCSPISGHRSVSWYQQTPGQGLQFLFEYFSETQRNKGNFPGRFSGRQFSNSRSEMNVSTLELGDSALYLCASSFEGGPYEQYFGPGTRLTVT.

The genes are TRBV7-2 and TRBJ2-3; D gene uncertain. In germline, CDR1 is SGHTA, CDR2 FQGNSA. The V gene lost 0 bases and the J gene lost 1 base, with 11 bases spanning the gap. This CDR3 contains 16 residues. The CDR3 DNA reads TGTGCCAGCAGCTTAGCAGGGCGAACCGGCACAGATACGCAGTATTTT. It specifies CASSLAGRTGTDTQYF.

This clonotype was found once. J is TRBJ2-1 and V is TRBV28; D tentatively fits TRBD1 or TRBD2 (5 bases each). The germline CDR1 and CDR2 sequences are MDHEN and SYDVKM. V lost 4 bases and J lost 9, with 10 bases in between. The CDR3 runs to 12 residues. Written as DNA, the CDR3 is TGTGCCAGCAGTTGGGGGTGGGGTGAGCAGTTCTTC. This sequence encodes CASSWGWGEQFF.

This CDR3 reads CASSLEGTSLSDEQFF. CDR3 DNA sequence: TGTGCCAGCAGCTTAGAGGGGACTAGCCTTAGCGATGAGCAGTTCTTC. The V call is TRBV11-2, the J call TRBJ2-1; TRBD2 matches at 9 bases. The CDR3 loop spans 16 amino acids. The germline gives CDR1 SGHAT, CDR2 FQNNGV. Germline trimming cut 0 bases from V and 8 bases from J; bases unmatched to any gene: 8.

J is TRBJ2-7 and V is TRBV4-1; D may be TRBD1 or TRBD2 (5 bases each). Deletions cut 3 bases from V and 0 bases from J, with 18 bases between. Germline CDR1 MGHRA, CDR2 YSYEKL. The CDR3 runs to 17 residues. CDR3 sequence reads: CASSQVPGTPASYEQYF. Here the CDR3 DNA reads TGCGCCAGCAGCCAGGTCCCCGGGACGCCGGCCTCCTACGAGCAGTACTTC.

This clonotype has just a few counts. The J gene is TRBJ1-6, the V gene TRBV20-1; possibly TRBD1 for D (6 bases). This CDR3 has 14 amino acids. Between the trimmed V and J ends, which lost 0 bases and 9 bases, there was a span of 12 bases. Germline lookup yields CDR1 DFQATT and CDR2 SNEGSKA (reference sequence). CDR3 coding DNA: TGCAGTGCTAGAGATCTGGTCAGGGGTTCACCCCTCCACTTT. Amino acids: CSARDLVRGSPLHF.

This clonotype was counted a few times. The rearrangement uses TRBV20-1 and TRBJ2-7; D may be TRBD2 (5 bases). The CDR3 has 15 amino acids. Germline CDR1 reads DFQATT; CDR2 reads SNEGSKA (reference sequence). V was pared by 1 base and J by 1 base, with 14 bases between. In DNA form, the CDR3 reads TGCAGTGCTAGAGCCCCTGAGCGGTTGTCCTACGAGCAGTACTTC. It codes for CSARAPERLSYEQYF.

As for this clonotype: A read error is the likely source, as a far larger clone sits one nucleotide away. The chain couples TRBV5-1 to TRBJ2-5; D is uncertain. CDR3 length: 11 amino acids. The germline gives CDR1 SGHRS, CDR2 YFSETQ. Trimming took off 6 bases at V and 2 bases at J, with 5 bases between the two ends. Written as DNA, the CDR3 is TGCGCCAGCAACTTACAAGAGACCCAGTACTTC. It translates to CASNLQETQYF.

With regard to this clonotype: A junction boundary mismatches the germline segment, possibly from a read error. V gene TRBV28 combines with J gene TRBJ2-1; D is unresolved. This CDR3 region has 12 residues. Looked up from germline, CDR1 is MDHEN and CDR2 is SYDVKM. The CDR3 loop reads CASSLDYPEQSF. In nucleotides, the CDR3 is TGTGCCAGCAGTTTAGATTACCCCGAGCAGTCCTTC.

The chain has TRBV7-9 and TRBJ2-7, with 7 bases fitting TRBD1. The CDR3 contains 15 residues. Unmatched junction bases numbered 5, after V lost 1 base and J lost 2 bases. CDR1 and CDR2 from the germline V gene are SEHNR and FQNEAQ (reference sequence). The CDR3 nucleotides are TGTGCCAGCAGCTTAGTTTCGGGACAGACCTACGAGCAGTACTTC. This sequence encodes CASSLVSGQTYEQYF.

The V gene is TRBV11-3, the J gene TRBJ2-7, with 8 positions matching TRBD1. Germline assignment: CDR1 SGHNT and CDR2 YENEEA. The CDR3 totals 14 residues. V lost 5 bases, J lost 7 bases, and 10 bases stayed unmatched. CDR3 nucleotides: TGTGCCAGCAGCACCAGGGGGCAGGGTGGTGAGCAGTACTTC. This sequence encodes CASSTRGQGGEQYF.

The CDR3 spells CSARHRSSNQPQHF. DNA for the CDR3: TGCAGTGCTAGGCACAGGTCCAGCAATCAGCCCCAGCATTTT. The chain couples TRBV20-1 to TRBJ1-5; perhaps TRBD1 as D (5 bases). The CDR3 has 14 residues. Germline CDR1 is DFQATT and CDR2 is SNEGSKA (reference sequence). Between the trimmed V and J ends, which lost 3 bases and 1 base, there was a span of 10 bases.

V and J are TRBV10-3 and TRBJ1-5, with no clear D. Trimming removed 2 bases from V and 3 bases from J, with 8 bases in between. The CDR3 totals 14 residues. CDR1 ENHRY and CDR2 SYGVKD come from the germline V gene. The CDR3 here is CAISEEQPNQPQHF. The CDR3 region has the DNA TGTGCCATCAGTGAGGAGCAACCCAATCAGCCCCAGCATTTT.

This chain's CDR3 is CASSLRLAGEETQYF. DNA of the CDR3: TGTGCCAGCAGCTTAAGGCTAGCGGGGGAAGAGACCCAGTACTTC. The chain carries TRBV13 and TRBJ2-7; the match to TRBD2 covers 10 bases. The tail of the sequence fits TRBJ2-5 better, so the J call may be wrong. Germline V lookup: CDR1 PRHDT, CDR2 FYEKMQ (reference sequence). The CDR3 totals 15 residues.

This clonotype was observed many times. The chain employs TRBV29-1 and TRBJ2-1, with D perhaps matching TRBD1 or TRBD2 (7 bases each). Germline V CDR1 and CDR2: SQVTM, ANQGSEA. The length of the CDR3 is 12 residues. The DNA for the CDR3 is TGCCACGCAGGGGGGGGTTACAATGAGCAGTTCTTC. Its translation is CHAGGGYNEQFF.

This rearrangement joins TRBV7-2 to TRBJ2-1; D is ambiguous. CDR3 length: 16 amino acids. The ends were cut back, 1 base at V and 0 bases at J, with 10 bases in the middle. CDR1 is SGHTA and CDR2 is FQGNSA in the germline V gene. CDR3 amino acids: CASSLEYYPSYNEQFF. In DNA form, the CDR3 reads TGTGCCAGCAGCTTAGAGTACTATCCCTCCTACAATGAGCAGTTCTTC.

V and J are TRBV20-1 and TRBJ2-2, with D uncertain. V lost 3 bases and J 3 bases, leaving 5 bases between the germline ends. Germline V gene lookup returns CDR1 DFQATT and CDR2 SNEGSKA (reference sequence). The CDR3 sequence is 12 residues long. For the CDR3, the DNA is TGCAGTGCTAGGCCTTACACCGGGGAGCTGTTTTTT. This encodes CSARPYTGELFF.

The rearrangement joins TRBV27 to TRBJ2-7; possibly TRBD1 or TRBD2 for D (5 bases each). The germline gives CDR1 MNHEY, CDR2 SMNVEV (reference sequence). The V and J ends lost 9 bases and 4 bases respectively, with 19 bases between them. The CDR3 sequence is 14 residues long. CDR3 sequence (DNA): TGTGCCAGTCCCGAGGGTAGGGGAGAATACGAGCAGTACTTC. It is translated as CASPEGRGEYEQYF.

This chain links TRBV4-2 with TRBJ2-1; 7 bases agree with TRBD2. CDR1 is LGHNA, CDR2 YNFKEQ, per germline. Trimming at V came to 1 base and at J to 6 bases, leaving 12 bases not matched to a gene. The CDR3 length is 17 residues. The CDR3 region is CASSQGLRVSGANEQFF. The CDR3 DNA follows: TGTGCCAGCAGCCAAGGCCTCCGCGTGAGCGGGGCCAATGAGCAGTTCTTC.

The J gene is TRBJ2-3, the V gene TRBV7-8; 12 bases align to TRBD2. The V and J ends lost 4 bases and 6 bases, in that order; junction bases with no gene match: 11. Germline V lookup: CDR1 SGHVS, CDR2 FQNEAQ. The CDR3 loop spans 17 amino acids. Here the CDR3 DNA reads TGTGCCAGCAGCTCTACTAGGACTAGCGGGGATAGGGATACGCAGTATTTT. Translation gives CASSSTRTSGDRDTQYF.

This clonotype was counted between two and nine times. The chain combines TRBV28 with TRBJ2-1; D is undetermined. Germline V lookup: CDR1 MDHEN, CDR2 SYDVKM. V lost 3 bases and J lost 6, with 12 bases in between. The CDR3 consists of 14 residues. CDR3 coding DNA: TGTGCCAGCAGTTTTTGGCTTTCCCGCAATGAGCAGTTCTTC. Its protein product is CASSFWLSRNEQFF.